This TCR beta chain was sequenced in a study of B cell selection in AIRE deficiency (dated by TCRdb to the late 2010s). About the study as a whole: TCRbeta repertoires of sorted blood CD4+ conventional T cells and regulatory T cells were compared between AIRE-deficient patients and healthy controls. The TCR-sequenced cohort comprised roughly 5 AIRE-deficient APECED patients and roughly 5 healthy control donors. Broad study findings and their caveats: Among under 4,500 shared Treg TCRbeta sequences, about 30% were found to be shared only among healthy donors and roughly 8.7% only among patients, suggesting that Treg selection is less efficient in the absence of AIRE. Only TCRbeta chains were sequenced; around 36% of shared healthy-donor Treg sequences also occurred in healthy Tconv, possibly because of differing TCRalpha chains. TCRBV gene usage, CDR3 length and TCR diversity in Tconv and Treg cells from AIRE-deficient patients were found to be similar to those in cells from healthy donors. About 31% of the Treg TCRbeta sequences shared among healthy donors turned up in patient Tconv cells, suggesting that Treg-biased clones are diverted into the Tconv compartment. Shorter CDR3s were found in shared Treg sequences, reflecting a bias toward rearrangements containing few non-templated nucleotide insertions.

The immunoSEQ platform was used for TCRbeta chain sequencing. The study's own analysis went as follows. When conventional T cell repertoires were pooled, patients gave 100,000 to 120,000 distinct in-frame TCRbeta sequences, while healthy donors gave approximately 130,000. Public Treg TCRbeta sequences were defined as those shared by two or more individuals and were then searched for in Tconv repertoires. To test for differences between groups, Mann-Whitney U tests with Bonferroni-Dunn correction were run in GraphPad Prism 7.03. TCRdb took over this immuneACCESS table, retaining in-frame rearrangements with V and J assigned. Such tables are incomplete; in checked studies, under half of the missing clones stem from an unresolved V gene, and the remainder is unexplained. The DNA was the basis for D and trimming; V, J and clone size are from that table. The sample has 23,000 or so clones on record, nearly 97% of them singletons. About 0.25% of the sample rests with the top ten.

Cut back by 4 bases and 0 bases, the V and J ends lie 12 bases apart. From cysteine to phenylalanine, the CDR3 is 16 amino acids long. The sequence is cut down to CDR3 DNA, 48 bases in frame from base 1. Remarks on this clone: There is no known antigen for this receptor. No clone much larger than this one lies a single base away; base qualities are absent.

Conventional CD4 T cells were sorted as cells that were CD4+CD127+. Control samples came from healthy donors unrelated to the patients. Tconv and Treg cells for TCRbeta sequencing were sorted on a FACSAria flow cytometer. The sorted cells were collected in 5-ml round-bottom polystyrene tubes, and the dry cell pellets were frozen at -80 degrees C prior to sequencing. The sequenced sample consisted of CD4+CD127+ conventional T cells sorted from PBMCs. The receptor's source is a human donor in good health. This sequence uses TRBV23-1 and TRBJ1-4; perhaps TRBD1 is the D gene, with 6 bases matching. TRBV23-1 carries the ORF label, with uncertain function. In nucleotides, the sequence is TGCGCCAGCAGTCTCCTCTGGACAGCAACTAATGAAAAACTGTTTTTT. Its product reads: CASSLLWTATNEKLFF.